This TCR beta chain was identified during a study of Ad26.COV2.S vaccination and SARS-CoV-2 variants. Study at large: In the study, Ad26.COV2.S was injected intramuscularly once, or twice 56 days apart.

Stated treatment: over 15 received Ad26.COV2.S at low or high dose, single or two shots; several received placebo; per-sample allocation not given. Collection of samples fell on day 63 after the first vaccine or placebo injection. Measured with immunoSEQ multiplex PCR; TCRdb has only the in-frame clones, and not every one. The sample has roughly 450,000 clones, roughly 90% seen once. This CDR3 comprises 15 residues. Germline CDR1 and CDR2: LNHDA and SQIVND (reference sequence). The V and J ends lost 3 bases and 4 bases, in that order; junction bases with no gene match: 5. The origin of this receptor is a person between 18 and 65 years old who received the Ad26.COV2.S COVID-19 vaccine or a placebo. The rearrangement links TRBV19 to TRBJ2-1; TRBD2 matches at 8 bases. The material sequenced was peripheral blood, taken in a trial of Ad26.COV2.S vaccine versus placebo. CDR3 nucleotides: TGTGCCAGTAGTATGGCGGGAGGTCGATACAATGAGCAGTTCTTC. This translates into CASSMAGGRYNEQFF. The full variable domain, its missing parts supplied by reference TRBV19 and TRBJ2-1, is DGGITQSPKYLFRKEGQNVTLSCEQNLNHDAMYWYRQDPGQGLRLIYYSQIVNDFQKGDIAEGYSVSREKKESFPLTVTSAQKNPTAFYLCASSMAGGRYNEQFFGPGTRLTVL.